Given below is one T cell receptor beta chain in context. This sample was taken from a study of blood T cell repertoires in COVID-19. Germline CDR1 reads SQVTM; CDR2 reads ANQGSEA. This CDR3 comprises 16 residues. V lost 5 bases, J lost 0 bases, and 19 bases lay in between. Original analysis: Researchers report that nucleated cell counts were estimated from reference gene primer amplification. The method was immunoSEQ multiplex PCR; TCRdb's version includes in-frame clones alone and lacks a portion of them. That table furnishes V, J and clone size, whereas the DNA furnished D and trimming. The data contain over 70,000 clones, approximately 83% of them singletons.

The origin of this receptor is an older woman with acute or convalescent COVID-19. Input material: peripheral blood. The gene calls are TRBV29-1 and TRBJ1-2; maybe TRBD1 (5 bases). The CDR3 is CSVSEQPLRANYGYTF. CDR3 DNA: TGCAGCGTTTCCGAACAGCCCCTCAGGGCTAACTATGGCTACACCTTC.